The sequence of this T cell receptor (beta chain) was determined in a study of control samples from healthy donors and cancer patients. TCRdb's copy holds only in-frame clones and misses some; the assay was immunoSEQ multiplex PCR. The repertoire holds 140,000 or so clones, with 75% to 95% as singletons. V dropped 0 bases and J dropped 5; count of bases not matched to a gene: 3. This CDR3 region has 16 residues. The germline CDR1 and CDR2 sequences are MGHRA and YSYEKL. The rearrangement joins TRBV4-1 to TRBJ2-1, with 11 bases that match TRBD2. Sequencing was performed on blood. This clonotype was obtained from a man aged 25 to 40 in good health. The CDR3 here is CASSQELAGEHNEQFF. CDR3 DNA: TGCGCCAGCAGCCAAGAACTAGCGGGAGAGCACAATGAGCAGTTCTTC.